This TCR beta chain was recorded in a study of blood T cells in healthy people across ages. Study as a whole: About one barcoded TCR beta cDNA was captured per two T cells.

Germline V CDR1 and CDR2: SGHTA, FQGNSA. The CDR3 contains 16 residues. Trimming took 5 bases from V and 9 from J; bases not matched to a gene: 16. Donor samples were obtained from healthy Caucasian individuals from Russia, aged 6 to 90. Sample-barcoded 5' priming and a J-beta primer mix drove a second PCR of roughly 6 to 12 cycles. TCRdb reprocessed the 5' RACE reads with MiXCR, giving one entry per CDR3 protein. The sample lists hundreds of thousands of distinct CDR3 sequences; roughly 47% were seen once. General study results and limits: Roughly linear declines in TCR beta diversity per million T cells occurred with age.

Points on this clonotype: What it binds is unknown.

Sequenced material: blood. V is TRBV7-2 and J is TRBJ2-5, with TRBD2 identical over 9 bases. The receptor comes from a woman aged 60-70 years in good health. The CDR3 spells CASSPRSGSGRRSQYF. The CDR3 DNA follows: TGTGCCAGCAGCCCACGTAGCGGGAGTGGGAGGAGGTCCCAGTACTTC.